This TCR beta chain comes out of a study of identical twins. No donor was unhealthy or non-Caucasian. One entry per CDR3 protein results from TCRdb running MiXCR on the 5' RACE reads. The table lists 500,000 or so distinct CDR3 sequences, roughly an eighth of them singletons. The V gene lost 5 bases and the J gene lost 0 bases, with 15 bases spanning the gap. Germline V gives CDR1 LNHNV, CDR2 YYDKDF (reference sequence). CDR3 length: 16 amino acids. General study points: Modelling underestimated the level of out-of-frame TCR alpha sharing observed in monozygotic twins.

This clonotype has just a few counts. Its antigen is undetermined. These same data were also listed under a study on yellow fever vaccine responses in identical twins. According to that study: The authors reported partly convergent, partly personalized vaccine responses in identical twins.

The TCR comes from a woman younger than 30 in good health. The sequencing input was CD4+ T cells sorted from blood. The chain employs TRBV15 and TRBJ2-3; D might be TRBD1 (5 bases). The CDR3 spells CATSGIAQASTDTQYF. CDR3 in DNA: TGTGCCACCAGCGGAATAGCACAGGCGAGCACAGATACGCAGTATTTT.